The rows below give T cell receptor beta chains drawn from one sample of a study of OX40 agonist ivuxolimab in advanced cancers. Method: immunoSEQ multiplex PCR; TCRdb's copy keeps in-frame clones and lacks some. The data contain 100,000 to 150,000 clones, 80% to 95% of them singletons. Source: CD4+ or CD8+ T cells sorted from blood, taken in a trial of the OX40 agonist ivuxolimab. Receptors originate from an adult with an advanced solid tumor such as melanoma, head and neck, liver or kidney cancer. CDR3s include the opening cysteine and the closing phenylalanine or tryptophan. D genes are given only for firm matches. Clone size is shown for a subset of rows, as once, few, many or a class of expanded clone.

>-|13|TRBJ1-4|-|TRBV6-5
CASSWDRIGKLFF
TGTGCCAGCAGTTGGGACCGTATAGGAAAACTGTTTTTT
>-|15|TRBJ1-1|-|TRBV11-2
CASSRLRGSDTEAFF
TGTGCCAGCAGCCGCCTCCGCGGGTCGGACACTGAAGCTTTCTTT
>-|14|TRBJ2-7|-|TRBV21-1
CASSKGHPRWEQYF
TGTGCCAGCAGCAAGGGACATCCTAGGTGGGAGCAGTACTTC
>-|13|TRBJ2-1|-|TRBV7-3
CASSLTSANEQFF
TGTGCCAGCAGCTTAACATCGGCTAATGAGCAGTTCTTC
>-|17|TRBJ1-1|-|TRBV9
CASNAGTGPFQDTEAFF
TGTGCCAGCAACGCCGGGACGGGACCCTTCCAGGACACTGAAGCTTTCTTT
>-|15|TRBJ2-1|-|TRBV19
CASSIFGLIYNEQFF
TGTGCCAGTAGTATTTTTGGCCTGATTTACAATGAGCAGTTCTTC
>-|16|TRBJ1-5|once|TRBV27
CASSLTGQRSNQPQHF
TGTGCCAGCAGTTTGACAGGTCAAAGGAGCAATCAGCCCCAGCATTTT
>-|13|TRBJ1-4|-|TRBV10-3
CAIRGQGGEKLFF
TGTGCCATCAGAGGTCAAGGGGGGGAAAAACTGTTTTTT
>-|14|TRBJ2-7|-|TRBV14
CASSPRLSSYEQYF
TGTGCCAGCAGCCCTCGACTGAGCTCCTACGAGCAGTACTTC
>TRBD1|15|TRBJ2-1|-|TRBV7-6
CASSLTGVSYNEQFF
TGTGCCAGCAGCTTAACAGGGGTCTCCTACAATGAGCAGTTCTTC
>-|16|TRBJ2-7|once|TRBV2
CASTLLEGAMWHEQYF
TGTGCCAGCACCCTACTGGAGGGGGCCATGTGGCACGAGCAGTACTTC
>-|16|TRBJ1-5|-|TRBV2
CASSHRRGVSNQPQHF
TGTGCCAGCAGCCACAGGAGAGGGGTTAGCAATCAGCCCCAGCATTTT
>TRBD1|15|TRBJ2-3|-|TRBV7-7
CASSASGTGGDTQYF
TGTGCTAGCAGCGCCTCCGGGACAGGGGGAGATACGCAGTATTTT
>-|16|TRBJ1-2|-|TRBV7-2
CASSLDLVTGIYGYTF
TGTGCCAGCAGCTTAGACCTGGTGACAGGAATCTATGGCTACACCTTC
>-|13|TRBJ2-1|-|TRBV19
CASTAPGRSEQFF
TGTGCCAGTACGGCCCCAGGGAGGAGTGAGCAGTTCTTC
>-|17|TRBJ2-1|-|TRBV7-2
CASSLEFQTHSYNEQFF
TGTGCCAGCAGCTTAGAGTTTCAGACTCACTCCTACAATGAGCAGTTCTTC
>TRBD2|15|TRBJ2-1|-|TRBV29-1
CSVGTGGRAGNEQFF
TGCAGCGTTGGAACCGGCGGGAGGGCCGGAAATGAGCAGTTCTTC
>-|12|TRBJ1-2|few|TRBV28
CASTLKGGWATF
TGTGCCAGCACCTTGAAGGGGGGGTGGGCCACCTTC
>TRBD1|15|TRBJ1-2|once|TRBV5-4
CASSLARTGRYGYTF
TGTGCCAGCAGCTTGGCCCGGACAGGGCGCTATGGCTACACCTTC
>-|16|TRBJ2-7|-|TRBV4-3
CASSQDVGGRGNEQYF
TGCGCCAGCAGCCAAGATGTGGGGGGCAGGGGCAACGAGCAGTACTTC
>-|14|TRBJ2-7|-|TRBV7-2
CASSLGRSSYEQYF
TGTGCCAGCAGCTTAGGTAGGAGCTCCTACGAGCAGTACTTC
>TRBD1|14|TRBJ1-2|-|TRBV19
CASRQTGNNYGYTF
TGTGCCAGTAGACAGACAGGGAATAACTATGGCTACACCTTC
>TRBD2|15|TRBJ2-7|-|TRBV19
CASSSWTSGSYEQYF
TGTGCCAGTAGCAGCTGGACTAGCGGGAGTTACGAGCAGTACTTC
>-|13|TRBJ2-7|-|TRBV30
CAWSRRSSYEQYF
TGTGCCTGGAGTAGGCGGAGCTCCTACGAGCAGTACTTC
>-|12|TRBJ2-3|-|TRBV6-5
CASRSITDTQYF
TGTGCCAGCAGGTCGATAACAGATACGCAGTATTTT
>TRBD2|12|TRBJ2-1|-|TRBV9
CASSGRHGEQFF
TGTGCCAGCTCCGGGAGGCACGGTGAGCAGTTCTTC
>-|15|TRBJ1-3|-|TRBV6-5
CASTSSLGTWNTIYF
TGTGCCAGCACCTCAAGCCTGGGGACTTGGAACACCATATATTTT
>-|15|TRBJ2-7|-|TRBV19
CASSIVGRSPYEQYF
TGTGCCAGTAGTATTGTGGGGAGGAGTCCCTACGAGCAGTACTTC
>TRBD1|17|TRBJ2-1|-|TRBV7-9
CASSARDRALSYNEQFF
TGTGCCAGCAGCGCCCGGGACAGGGCACTATCCTACAATGAGCAGTTCTTC
>-|14|TRBJ1-5|-|TRBV6-6
CASSYALGNQPQHF
TGTGCCAGCAGTTACGCCCTGGGGAATCAGCCCCAGCATTTT
>-|15|TRBJ2-5|-|TRBV7-3
CASSLTGGIGETQYF
TGTGCCAGCAGCTTAACTGGCGGGATAGGAGAGACCCAGTACTTC
>-|14|TRBJ2-7|-|TRBV7-2
CASSKTGLSYEQYF
TGTGCCAGCAGCAAGACAGGCCTCTCCTACGAGCAGTACTTC
>-|18|TRBJ2-1|-|TRBV11-3
CASSLGGGTPLITPEQFF
TGTGCCAGCAGCTTAGGGGGGGGGACACCTCTTATCACGCCTGAGCAGTTCTTC
>-|19|TRBJ2-1|-|TRBV4-2
CASSQGPRAEGPSYNEQFF
TGTGCCAGCAGCCAAGGTCCTCGGGCGGAAGGCCCCTCCTACAATGAGCAGTTCTTC
>-|15|TRBJ2-7|-|TRBV7-2
CASSLRIQNFYEQYF
TGTGCCAGCAGCCTAAGGATCCAAAACTTCTACGAGCAGTACTTC
>-|15|TRBJ2-4|-|TRBV10-3
CAISEGPSLVNIQYF
TGTGCCATCAGTGAGGGACCATCACTCGTGAACATTCAGTACTTC
>TRBD1|17|TRBJ1-3|-|TRBV9
CASSIDTGGYSGNTIYF
TGTGCCAGCAGCATTGATACAGGGGGCTACTCTGGAAACACCATATATTTT
>TRBD1|14|TRBJ2-7|-|TRBV6-5
CASNANRGPYEQYF
TGTGCCAGCAATGCCAACAGGGGACCCTACGAGCAGTACTTC
>-|14|TRBJ2-7|once|TRBV7-2
CASSLRLVPYEQYF
TGTGCCAGCAGCTTAAGGCTAGTACCCTACGAGCAGTACTTC
>TRBD2|15|TRBJ2-7|-|TRBV7-2
CASSTLAGGPYEQYF
TGTGCCAGCAGCACACTAGCGGGAGGGCCCTACGAGCAGTACTTC
>-|14|TRBJ2-2|-|TRBV6-5
CASSYVGSTGELFF
TGTGCCAGCAGTTACGTAGGTTCCACCGGGGAGCTGTTTTTT
>TRBD1|14|TRBJ1-3|-|TRBV28
CASSRTGGTNTIYF
TGTGCCAGCAGTAGGACAGGGGGTACAAACACCATATATTTT
>TRBD1|15|TRBJ1-4|-|TRBV7-9
CASSRPGGTNEKLFF
TGTGCCAGCAGCCGCCCAGGGGGGACTAATGAAAAACTGTTTTTT
>-|15|TRBJ1-1|once|TRBV28
CASSTAGTPNTEAFF
TGTGCCAGCAGCACTGCCGGGACACCGAACACTGAAGCTTTCTTT
>TRBD2|16|TRBJ2-1|-|TRBV9
CASSRTGLAGGNEQFF
TGTGCCAGCAGTCGAACAGGACTAGCGGGAGGCAATGAGCAGTTCTTC